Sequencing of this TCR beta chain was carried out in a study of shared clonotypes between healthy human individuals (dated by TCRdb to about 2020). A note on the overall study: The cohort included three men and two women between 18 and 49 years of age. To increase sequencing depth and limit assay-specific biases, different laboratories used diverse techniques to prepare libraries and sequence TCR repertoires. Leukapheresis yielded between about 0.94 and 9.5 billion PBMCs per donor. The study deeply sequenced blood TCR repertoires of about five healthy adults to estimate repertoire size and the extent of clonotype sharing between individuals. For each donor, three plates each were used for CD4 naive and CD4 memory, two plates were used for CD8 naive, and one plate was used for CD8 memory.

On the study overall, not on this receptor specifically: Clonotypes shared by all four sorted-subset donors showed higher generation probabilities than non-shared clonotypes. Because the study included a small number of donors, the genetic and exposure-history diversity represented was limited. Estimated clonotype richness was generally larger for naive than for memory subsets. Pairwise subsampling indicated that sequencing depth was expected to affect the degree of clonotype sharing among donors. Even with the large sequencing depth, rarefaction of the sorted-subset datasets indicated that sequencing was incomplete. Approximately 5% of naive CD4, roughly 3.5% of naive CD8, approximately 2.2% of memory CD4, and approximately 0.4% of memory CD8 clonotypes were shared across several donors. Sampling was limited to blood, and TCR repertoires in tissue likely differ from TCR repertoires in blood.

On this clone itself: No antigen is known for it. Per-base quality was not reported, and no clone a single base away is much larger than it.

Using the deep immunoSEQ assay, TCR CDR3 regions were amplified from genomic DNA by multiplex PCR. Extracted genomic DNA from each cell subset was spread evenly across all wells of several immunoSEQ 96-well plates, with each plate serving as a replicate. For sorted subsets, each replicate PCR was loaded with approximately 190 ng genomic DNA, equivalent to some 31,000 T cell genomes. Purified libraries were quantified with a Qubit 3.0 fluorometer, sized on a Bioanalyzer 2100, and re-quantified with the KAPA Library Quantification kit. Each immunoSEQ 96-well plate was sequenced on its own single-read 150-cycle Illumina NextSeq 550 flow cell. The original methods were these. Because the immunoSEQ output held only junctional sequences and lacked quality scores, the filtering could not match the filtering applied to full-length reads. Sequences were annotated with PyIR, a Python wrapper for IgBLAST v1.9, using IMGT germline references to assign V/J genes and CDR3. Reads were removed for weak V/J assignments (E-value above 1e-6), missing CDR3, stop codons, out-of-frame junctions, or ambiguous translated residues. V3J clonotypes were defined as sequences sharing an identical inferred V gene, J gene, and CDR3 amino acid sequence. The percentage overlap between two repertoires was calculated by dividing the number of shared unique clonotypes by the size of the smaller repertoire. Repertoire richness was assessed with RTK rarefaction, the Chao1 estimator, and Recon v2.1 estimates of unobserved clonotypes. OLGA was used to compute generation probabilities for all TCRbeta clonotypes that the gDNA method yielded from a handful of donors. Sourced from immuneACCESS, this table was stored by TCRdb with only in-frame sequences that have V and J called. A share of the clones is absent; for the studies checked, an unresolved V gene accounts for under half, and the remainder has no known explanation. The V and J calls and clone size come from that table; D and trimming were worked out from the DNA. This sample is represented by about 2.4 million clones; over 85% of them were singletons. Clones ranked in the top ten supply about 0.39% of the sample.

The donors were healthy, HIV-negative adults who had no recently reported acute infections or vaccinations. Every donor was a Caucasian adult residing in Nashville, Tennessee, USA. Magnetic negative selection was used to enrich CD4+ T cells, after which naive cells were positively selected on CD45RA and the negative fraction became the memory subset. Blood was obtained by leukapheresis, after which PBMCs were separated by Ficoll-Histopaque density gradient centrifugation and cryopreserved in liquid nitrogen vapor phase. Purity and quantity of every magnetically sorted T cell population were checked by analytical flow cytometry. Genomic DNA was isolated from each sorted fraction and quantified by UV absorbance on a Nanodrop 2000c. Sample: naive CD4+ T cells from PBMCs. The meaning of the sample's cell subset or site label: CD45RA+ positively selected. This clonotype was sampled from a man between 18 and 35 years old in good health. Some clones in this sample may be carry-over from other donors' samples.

The CDR3 is CASSQIGTANTGELFF. The bases read TGTGCCAGCAGCCAGATAGGGACTGCGAACACCGGGGAGCTGTTTTTT. This chain is built from TRBV11-2 and TRBJ2-2, with TRBD2 tentatively as D gene (6 bases match). The CDR3, cysteine through phenylalanine, is 16 amino acids long. Only the CDR3 DNA is retained, 48 bases long and in frame from the first base. Deletion took 5 bases off V and 0 bases off J, with a span of 13 bases between the germline ends. CDR1 SGHAT and CDR2 FQNNGV are derived from the germline V gene.